This T cell receptor (beta chain) was sequenced in a study of Graves' ophthalmopathy and Graves' hyperthyroidism. This clonotype was detected a few times. Its antigen is unknown. The germline CDR1 and CDR2 sequences are DFQATT and SNEGSKA (reference sequence). CDR3 length: 15 amino acids. V gave up 0 bases and J gave up 3 bases; unmatched junction bases: 8. From RNA, the CDR3 regions of TCR beta chains were amplified and sequenced. The authors performed first-round RT-PCR with HTBI primers and then a second-round multiplex PCR. Via MiXCR, TCRdb re-called the multiplex PCR reads, giving one row per CDR3 protein. The data contain around 600,000 distinct CDR3 sequences, approximately 39% of them seen just once; the ten biggest clones take up roughly 3.5%. Whole-study results and caveats: At around 70% sensitivity and about 72% specificity, the model predicted progression of the ophthalmopathy.

The sequence derives from an adult man with Graves' ophthalmopathy. This chain uses TRBV20-1 with TRBJ2-7, with TRBD2 matching 7 bases. The material sequenced was peripheral blood. Written as DNA, the CDR3 is TGCAGTGCTAGAGATCGGTTGCGGGGGATCTACGAGCAGTACTTC. Protein sequence: CSARDRLRGIYEQYF.